This entry concerns a single T cell receptor beta chain. Per the original methods: The authors estimated nucleated cell counts from reference gene primer amplification. TCRdb's table, derived via immunoSEQ multiplex PCR, lists solely in-frame clones and lacks some. D and trimming come from the DNA, and the V and J calls and clone size come from that table. The table includes fewer than 650,000 clones, about 88% detected once. Seattle-derived patients entered the study during active infection and were followed longitudinally. This entry comes from a study of blood T cell repertoires in COVID-19. V shed 6 bases and J shed 2 bases, with 16 bases lying between them. The CDR3 totals 16 residues. From germline, CDR1 is SEHNR and CDR2 FQNEAQ (reference sequence).

The clonotype originates from a woman between 45 and 65 years old with COVID-19, enrolled during active disease. This chain connects TRBV7-9 to TRBJ2-2, with D perhaps matching TRBD2 (6 bases). The sequencing input was peripheral blood. In DNA form, the CDR3 reads TGTGCCAGCAGGACCCGGGGGACTGATAACACCGGGGAGCTGTTTTTT. It specifies CASRTRGTDNTGELFF.